One and the same sample provided the 4 T cell receptor beta chains below, sequenced in a study of cytomegalovirus exposure and HLA in healthy donors. In the PCR, 60 Vbeta and 13 Jbeta primers were used. Here immunoSEQ multiplex PCR was the method, and the copy in TCRdb shows in-frame clones only, minus some. Of roughly 76,000 clones listed, about nine tenths are singletons. The sequencing input was PBMCs. The receptors originated from a woman in her twenties or thirties in good health and CMV-seronegative.

This chain connects TRBV15 to TRBJ1-1; 9 nucleotides match TRBD1. CDR3 length: 13 amino acids. Looked up from germline, CDR1 is LNHNV and CDR2 is YYDKDF (reference sequence). Trimming at V came to 0 bases and at J to 9 bases, leaving 2 bases not matched to a gene. CDR3 bases: TGTGCCACCAGCAGAGAGGGGACAGGGAAAGCTTTCTTT. It encodes CATSREGTGKAFF.

The J gene is TRBJ1-2, the V gene TRBV18; TRBD1 agrees at 10 bases. Germline V gene sequence: CDR1 KGHSH, CDR2 LQKENI. The CDR3 totals 17 residues. Germline trimming cut 0 bases from V and 2 bases from J; bases unmatched to any gene: 6. The CDR3 DNA reads as TGTGCCAGCTCACCACCGCCGGGGACAGGGGCCAACTATGGCTACACCTTC. It specifies CASSPPPGTGANYGYTF.

The chain has TRBV7-2 and TRBJ1-5, with TRBD1 as a possible D gene (5 bases). Per the germline V gene, CDR1 is SGHTA and CDR2 is FQGNSA. Deletions cut 2 bases from V and 3 bases from J, with 14 bases between. CDR3 size: 16 residues. Here the CDR3 reads CASSLLGGGANQPQHF. The CDR3 coding sequence is TGTGCCAGCAGCTTACTGGGTGGAGGGGCCAATCAGCCCCAGCATTTT.

The chain combines TRBV11-2 with TRBJ2-7; TRBD2 is a possible D gene (5 bases). Trimming stripped 2 bases from V and 5 bases from J, with 13 bases between. The CDR3 covers 14 residues. Germline assignment: CDR1 SGHAT and CDR2 FQNNGV. The CDR3, as DNA: TGTGCCAGCAGCTTAAATAGCGCGAAGGACGAGCAGTACTTC. This encodes CASSLNSAKDEQYF.